This T cell receptor beta chain comes out of a study of cytomegalovirus exposure and HLA in healthy donors. Across the whole study: About 200 million T cells yielded approximately 100 million unique TCR beta sequences, as an earlier analysis found. Regarding the study as a whole: V- and J-gene trimming in TCR beta was tied to a missense DCLRE1C variant by an analysis performed later. Usually a TCR sequence was rare, but some public TCRs were found in many donors. When a later analysis compared HLA-associated TCR beta chains with equally common others, the HLA-associated chains turned out to be more clonally expanded and to have lower generation probabilities.

Regarding this clone: Its antigen is unidentified.

The CDR3 has 15 amino acids. CDR1 is LNHNV and CDR2 is YYDKDF in the germline V gene (reference sequence). V gave up 1 base and J gave up 2 bases, with 9 bases separating them. 60 Vbeta and 13 Jbeta primers were used in PCR. Assay used: immunoSEQ multiplex PCR; TCRdb lists only in-frame clones, some missing. The profile shows 130,000 to 150,000 clones, around four fifths of them singletons. The clonotype comes from a man aged 30-40 years in good health and CMV-seronegative. This chain joins TRBV15 and TRBJ1-5; unclear D gene. Material for sequencing was PBMCs. CDR3 DNA: TGTGCCACCAGCAGAGCGAGGGCGGGCAATCAGCCCCAGCATTTT. Its protein product is CATSRARAGNQPQHF.